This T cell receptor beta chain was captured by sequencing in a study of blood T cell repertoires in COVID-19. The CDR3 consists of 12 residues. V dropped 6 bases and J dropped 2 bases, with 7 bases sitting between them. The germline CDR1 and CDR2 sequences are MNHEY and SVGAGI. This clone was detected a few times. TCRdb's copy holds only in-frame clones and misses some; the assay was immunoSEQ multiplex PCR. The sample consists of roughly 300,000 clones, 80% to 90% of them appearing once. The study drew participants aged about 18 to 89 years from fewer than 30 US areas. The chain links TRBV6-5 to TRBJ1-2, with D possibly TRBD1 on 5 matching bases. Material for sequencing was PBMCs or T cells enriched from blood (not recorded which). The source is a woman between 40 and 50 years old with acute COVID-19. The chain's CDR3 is CASREGNYGYTF. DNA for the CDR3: TGTGCCAGCAGGGAGGGGAACTATGGCTACACCTTC.